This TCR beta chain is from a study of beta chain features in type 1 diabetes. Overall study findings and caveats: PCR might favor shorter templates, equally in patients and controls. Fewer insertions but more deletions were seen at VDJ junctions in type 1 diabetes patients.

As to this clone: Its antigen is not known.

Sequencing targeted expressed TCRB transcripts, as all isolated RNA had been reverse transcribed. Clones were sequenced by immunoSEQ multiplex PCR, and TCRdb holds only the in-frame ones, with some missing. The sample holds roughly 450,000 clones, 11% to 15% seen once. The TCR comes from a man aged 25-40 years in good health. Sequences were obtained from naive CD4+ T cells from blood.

CDR3 in amino acids: CASSLFAGYRRIPRETQYF. The CDR3, as DNA: TGTGCCAGCAGCTTATTTGCGGGCTATCGGCGAATACCTCGAGAGACCCAGTACTTC. V and J are TRBV7-6 and TRBJ2-5; weak D call: TRBD2 (5 bases). V shed 2 bases and J shed 4 bases, with 26 bases lying between them. Germline CDR1 SGHVS, CDR2 FNYEAQ. The CDR3 runs to 19 residues.